The rows below give T cell receptor beta chains drawn from one sample of a study of blood T cell repertoires in COVID-19. The protocol was immunoSEQ multiplex PCR, while the TCRdb copy is restricted to in-frame clones and leaves out a portion. The sample includes roughly 180,000 clones, 79% of them seen just once. Material for sequencing was peripheral blood. The receptors were gathered from a woman in her sixties or seventies with COVID-19, enrolled during active disease. Each CDR3 is given without its conserved first and last residue. D genes are given only for firm matches.

v_gene: TRBV27; d_gene: .; CDR3aa: ASRGNRDTEAF
v_gene: TRBV5-1; d_gene: .; CDR3aa: ASSPIGRGGQETQY
v_gene: TRBV28; d_gene: .; CDR3aa: ASSPIATGEAF
v_gene: TRBV24-1; d_gene: TRBD2; CDR3aa: ATSDRTSGGSGPGELF
v_gene: TRBV11-3; d_gene: TRBD2; CDR3aa: ASSGGLAEYNEQF
v_gene: TRBV7-6; d_gene: TRBD1; CDR3aa: ASSLGSSGGQWYEQY
v_gene: TRBV13; d_gene: .; CDR3aa: ASSLPPTSEQY
v_gene: TRBV30; d_gene: TRBD2; CDR3aa: ALIGLAGTANTGELF
v_gene: TRBV29-1; d_gene: TRBD1; CDR3aa: SVGGPTGKNTGELF
v_gene: TRBV29-1; d_gene: TRBD1; CDR3aa: SVVGTGVTGELF
v_gene: TRBV7-8; d_gene: TRBD1; CDR3aa: ASSPMRGQGQTRYT
v_gene: TRBV30; d_gene: .; CDR3aa: AWSVRGAQTYEQY
v_gene: TRBV7-9; d_gene: TRBD2; CDR3aa: ASSRGLAGAGQF
v_gene: TRBV4-1; d_gene: .; CDR3aa: ASSQDVRDQPQH
v_gene: TRBV2; d_gene: TRBD2; CDR3aa: ASRNERGGQGTQY
v_gene: TRBV30; d_gene: .; CDR3aa: AWRVAKGAYEQY
v_gene: TRBV7-9; d_gene: TRBD1; CDR3aa: ASSSTTGARGYT
v_gene: TRBV5-1; d_gene: .; CDR3aa: ASSFLPPRAGAFQNEQF
v_gene: TRBV19; d_gene: TRBD1; CDR3aa: ASSLGTGGPNTGELF
v_gene: TRBV28; d_gene: .; CDR3aa: ASSSPFPLH
v_gene: TRBV4-2; d_gene: .; CDR3aa: ASSLLSDANTGELF
v_gene: TRBV4-3; d_gene: TRBD1; CDR3aa: ASSLRQGDEQY
v_gene: TRBV10-3; d_gene: TRBD1; CDR3aa: AIPLRAGGYGNEQF
v_gene: TRBV6-1; d_gene: .; CDR3aa: ASSEPTLGGGSYEQY
v_gene: TRBV30; d_gene: .; CDR3aa: AWSHGVHSYEQY
v_gene: TRBV6-4; d_gene: TRBD1; CDR3aa: ASSPGTGGSEQY
v_gene: TRBV11-2; d_gene: TRBD2; CDR3aa: ASSLDLAGGDEQF